The 9 T cell receptor beta chains in this list originate from one sample, sequenced in a study of spatial heterogeneity in lung cancer (dated by TCRdb to between 2018 and 2021). Results the study describes overall, beyond this receptor: The tumor nonsynonymous mutation count correlated with the number of expanded alpha and beta TCRs within the tumor.

Reading the label with the study, this specimen's time point is: sample taken at primary tumor resection. For these receptors, no antigen is known. Library prep was done by 5' RACE. The data were produced on a NextSeq 500. In-frame beta chains were kept once TCRdb had trimmed the public reads at Q25 with fastp and called clones with MiXCR. Identical CDR3 protein sequences are pooled into one entry, listed with their most common genes and DNA. This sample lists about 3,700 distinct CDR3 sequences; roughly 5.4% were detected once. Roughly 12% of the sample is taken by the ten largest. The source material was lung tumor tissue, sampled at surgery. Source of these receptors: a female donor with early-stage non-small cell lung cancer.

By proportion, this clonotype is medium-sized (0.01 to 0.1%). This chain links TRBV4-1 with TRBJ2-3, with D perhaps matching TRBD1 (6 bases). The V end was cut by 6 bases, the J end by 3 bases, with 16 bases between. Germline V CDR1 and CDR2: MGHRA, YSYEKL. The CDR3 length is 15 residues. CDR3 nucleotides: TGCGCCAGCAGTCCAGCAGGGGTTAGGACAGATACGCAGTATTTT. The encoded protein is CASSPAGVRTDTQYF.

By share, this clonotype counts as medium-sized (0.01 to 0.1%). This chain connects TRBV29-1 to TRBJ2-7, with 7 bases matching TRBD1. Germline V gene lookup returns CDR1 SQVTM and CDR2 ANQGSEA. The CDR3 is 14 residues long. J lost 0 bases, V lost 6 bases, and 8 bases had no gene match. CDR3: CSVVGQASSYEQYF. CDR3 nucleotides: TGCAGCGTGGTTGGACAGGCGAGCTCCTACGAGCAGTACTTC.

The table lists this clonotype with many counts. The chain has TRBV5-1 and TRBJ2-3; D is unclear. V lost 0 bases to trimming and J lost 2 bases, with 7 bases between them. CDR1 and CDR2 (germline): SGHRS, YFSETQ. This CDR3 is 14 amino acids long. Here the CDR3 reads CASSLGRTTDTQYF. The CDR3 DNA sequence: TGCGCCAGCAGCTTGGGCAGAACCACAGATACGCAGTATTTT.

Sample share makes this clonotype large. The chain recombines TRBV7-2 with TRBJ2-3; 7 bases line up with TRBD2. J lost 1 base, V lost 1 base, and 5 bases had no gene match. Looked up from germline, CDR1 is SGHTA and CDR2 is FQGNSA. CDR3 size: 16 residues. CDR3 nucleotide sequence: TGTGCCAGCAGCTTAGGGAACAGCGGGGGCACAGATACGCAGTATTTT. Its translation: CASSLGNSGGTDTQYF. The full variable domain, completed using reference TRBV7-2 and TRBJ2-3, is GAGVSQSPSNKVTEKGKDVELRCDPISGHTALYWYRQSLGQGLEFLIYFQGNSAPDKSGLPSDRFSAERTGGSVSTLTIQRTQQEDSAVYLCASSLGNSGGTDTQYFGPGTRLTVL.

In its sample, this clonotype ranks as medium-sized. V gene TRBV7-3 combines with J gene TRBJ2-7; D might be TRBD1 or TRBD2, each matching 5 bases. From germline, CDR1 is SGHTA and CDR2 FQGTGA. This CDR3 is built from 13 residues. V was trimmed by 4 bases and J by 7 bases, leaving 14 bases between them. The CDR3 DNA sequence: TGTGCCAGCAGCTCGGGACCAGATAATGAGCAGTACTTC. It yields the protein CASSSGPDNEQYF.

In its sample, this clonotype is medium-sized (0.01 to 0.1%). This sequence joins TRBV4-3 and TRBJ2-2, with 14 bases that match TRBD2. In germline, CDR1 is LGHNA, CDR2 YSLEER. The J segment lost 5 bases and the V segment lost 1 base, leaving 6 bases of the junction unmatched. This CDR3 has 18 amino acids. The CDR3 protein is CASSQVRLAGGLTGELFF. The DNA of the CDR3 is TGCGCCAGCAGCCAAGTCCGACTAGCGGGAGGGTTAACCGGGGAGCTGTTTTTT.

This clonotype is labeled medium-sized. The gene calls are TRBV3-1 and TRBJ1-1, with D hard to call. The CDR3 extends over 14 amino acids. Per germline, CDR1 LGHDT and CDR2 YNNKEL (reference sequence). The V end lost 6 bases, the J end lost 0 bases, and 11 bases lay between the germline ends. The CDR3 nucleotides are TGTGCCAGCAGACAAAGCCTGCTGAACACTGAAGCTTTCTTT. This gives the protein CASRQSLLNTEAFF.

The chain has TRBV3-1 and TRBJ1-4, with 7 bases aligning to TRBD1. CDR1 and CDR2 (germline): LGHDT, YNNKEL (reference sequence). J was trimmed by 8 bases and V by 0 bases; bases with no gene match: 6. The CDR3 extends over 15 amino acids. Here the CDR3 reads CASSQERGRREKLFF. In DNA form, the CDR3 reads TGTGCCAGCAGCCAAGAGAGGGGGCGCCGGGAAAAACTGTTTTTT.

Relative to its sample, this clonotype is medium-sized. V usage is TRBV27 and J usage is TRBJ1-5; D ambiguous. Trimming removed 2 bases from V and 8 bases from J, with 10 bases in between. Germline values: CDR1 MNHEY, CDR2 SMNVEV (reference sequence). This CDR3 region has 13 residues. The CDR3 DNA reads as TGTGCCAGCAGTTTAAGATGGAGAGAGCCCCAGCATTTT. Amino acids: CASSLRWREPQHF.